Sequencing of this TCR beta chain was carried out in a study of CD8 T cells in ankylosing spondylitis. Study-wide findings and caveats: Significantly higher representation of disease-linked clones was reported for matched ankylosing spondylitis synovial fluid. Seemingly distinctive of ankylosing spondylitis blood was a TCR beta motif formed by eight highly homologous variants.

From germline, CDR1 is SGHRS and CDR2 YFSETQ. The V and J ends lost 6 bases and 3 bases respectively, with 18 bases between them. CDR3 size: 16 residues. This clonotype was seen ten or more times. What it binds is not known. Generation of TCR beta libraries employed quantitative 5'-RACE incorporating molecular barcodes. TCRdb reanalysed the 5' RACE reads using MiXCR and keeps one entry per CDR3 protein. The data show around 890,000 distinct CDR3 sequences, with approximately 12% seen just once and 0.51% held by the top ten. The receptor's source is a male donor with ankylosing spondylitis. What was sequenced was blood, either unsorted or a sorted T cell fraction (not recorded which). The V gene is TRBV5-1, the J gene TRBJ2-2; D tentatively fits TRBD1 or TRBD2 (5 bases each). The CDR3 region is CASIQGSGTDTGELFF. CDR3 nucleotides: TGCGCCAGCATCCAGGGCTCCGGGACCGACACCGGGGAGCTGTTTTTT. Using reference TRBV5-1 and TRBJ2-2 for the parts outside the CDR3, the full variable domain is KAGVTQTPRYLIKTRGQQVTLSCSPISGHRSVSWYQQTPGQGLQFLFEYFSETQRNKGNFPGRFSGRQFSNSRSEMNVSTLELGDSALYLCASIQGSGTDTGELFFGEGSRLTVL.